This T cell receptor beta chain was retrieved from a study of cytomegalovirus exposure and HLA in healthy donors. CDR3 length equals 14 residues. V shed 7 bases and J shed 3 bases, with 12 bases lying between them. CDR1 and CDR2 from the germline V gene are SNHLY and FYNNEI. The PCR ran on 60 Vbeta and 13 Jbeta primers. Method: immunoSEQ multiplex PCR; TCRdb's copy keeps in-frame clones and lacks some. The sample consists of under 200,000 clones, around 75% of them appearing once. General observations from the study: Later analysis associated a missense DCLRE1C variant with TCR beta V- and J-gene trimming. What was likely a sequencing artifact was a cluster of highly shared sequence variants.

In this sample, this clone turned up a few times. Antigen unknown. The sequencing input was PBMCs. The chain is built from TRBV2 and TRBJ2-2; D might be TRBD1 (5 bases). This receptor was taken from a woman aged 35 to 49 in good health and CMV-seropositive. The CDR3 protein is CASTKDRYTGELFF. CDR3 DNA sequence: TGTGCCAGCACCAAAGACAGATACACCGGGGAGCTGTTTTTT.